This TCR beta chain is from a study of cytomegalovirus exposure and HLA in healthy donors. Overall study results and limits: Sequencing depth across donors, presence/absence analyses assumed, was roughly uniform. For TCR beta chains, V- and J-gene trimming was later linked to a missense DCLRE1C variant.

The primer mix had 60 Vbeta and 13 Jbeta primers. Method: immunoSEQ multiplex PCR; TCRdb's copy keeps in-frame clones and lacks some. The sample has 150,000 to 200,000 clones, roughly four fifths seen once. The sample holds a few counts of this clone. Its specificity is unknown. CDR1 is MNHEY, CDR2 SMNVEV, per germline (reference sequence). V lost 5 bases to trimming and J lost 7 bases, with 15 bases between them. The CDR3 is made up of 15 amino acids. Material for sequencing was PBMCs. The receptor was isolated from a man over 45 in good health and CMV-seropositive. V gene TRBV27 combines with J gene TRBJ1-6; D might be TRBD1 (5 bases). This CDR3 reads CASSPPGGWNSPLHF. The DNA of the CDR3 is TGTGCCAGCAGTCCCCCGGGGGGGTGGAATTCACCCCTCCACTTT.